This T cell receptor (beta chain) was sequenced for a study of graft-versus-host responses after intestinal transplantation. Study-level information: Anti-thymocyte globulin induction was given to all recipients, followed by tacrolimus and steroids for two to four years.

Generated by immunoSEQ multiplex PCR, the TCRdb table keeps only in-frame clones and is missing some. In the table there are over 80,000 clones, 75% to 95% of which are singletons. CDR1 SGHTA and CDR2 FQGNSA come from the germline V gene. Trimming took off 0 bases at V and 1 base at J, with 6 bases between the two ends. The CDR3 has 14 amino acids. Findings and caveats of the study: Allografts of patients with graft-donor T cell macrochimerism showed high graft-versus-host to host-versus-graft clone ratios.

Remarks on this clone: Its target is unknown.

The source is a human donor who was the organ donor for an intestinal transplant. Material: unstimulated CD4+ T cells sorted from spleen or lymph node cells, obtained before transplant. This chain uses TRBV7-2 with TRBJ1-1, with TRBD1 as a possible D gene (6 bases). The CDR3 DNA follows: TGTGCCAGCAGCTTAGCGACAGGGAACACTGAAGCTTTCTTT. It specifies CASSLATGNTEAFF.